Following are 23 T cell receptor beta chains from one sample sequenced in a study of technical replicates of blood from a handful of donors. Generated by immunoSEQ multiplex PCR, the TCRdb table keeps only in-frame clones and is missing some. In the table there are more than 70,000 clones, around 96% of which are singletons. Material: T cells isolated from PBMCs. These receptors came from a human donor in good health.

The table lists this clone with a count of one. The rearrangement joins TRBV4-2 to TRBJ2-3; 12 bases agree with TRBD2. V dropped 0 bases and J dropped 5; count of bases not matched to a gene: 6. This CDR3 spans 17 amino acids. Germline lookup yields CDR1 LGHNA and CDR2 YNFKEQ. In DNA, the CDR3 is TGTGCCAGCAGCCAAGATGAACCGGGACTAGCGGGAGATACGCAGTATTTT. Its translation: CASSQDEPGLAGDTQYF.

This clone appeared a few times. The rearrangement joins TRBV10-3 to TRBJ1-1; 8 nucleotides match TRBD1. CDR3 length equals 16 residues. The V gene's germline CDR1 is ENHRY and CDR2 SYGVKD. V shed 2 bases and J 1 base; nucleotides not matched to a gene: 6. This chain's CDR3 is CAISEGQGGKNTEAFF. The CDR3 nucleotides read TGTGCCATCAGTGAGGGACAGGGCGGGAAGAACACTGAAGCTTTCTTT.

This rearrangement joins TRBV28 to TRBJ1-1, with D possibly TRBD1 on 5 matching bases. The V and J ends lost 3 bases and 3 bases respectively, with 20 bases between them. CDR1 is MDHEN and CDR2 is SYDVKM in the germline V gene. There are 17 residues in the CDR3. The CDR3 DNA is TGTGCCAGCAGTTTCGATGCGGGTCTAGGAGGGGACACTGAAGCTTTCTTT. Translated, it gives CASSFDAGLGGDTEAFF.

The chain joins TRBV7-9 to TRBJ2-7; 10 bases are a match to TRBD2. The CDR3 loop spans 16 amino acids. After removal of 4 bases from V and 3 bases from J, the junction contained 9 bases not matched to a gene. Germline V gives CDR1 SEHNR, CDR2 FQNEAQ (reference sequence). CDR3: CASSSEAGGPVYEQYF. DNA for the CDR3: TGTGCCAGCAGCTCAGAAGCGGGAGGGCCAGTCTACGAGCAGTACTTC.

The V gene is TRBV7-8, the J gene TRBJ2-3; a possible D gene is TRBD2 (6 bases). V lost 8 bases and J lost 0, with 12 bases in between. The CDR3 runs 14 residues. CDR1 and CDR2 from the germline V gene are SGHVS and FQNEAQ. CDR3 in DNA: TGTGCCAGCGATACTAGCTGGAGCACAGATACGCAGTATTTT. Translating it yields CASDTSWSTDTQYF.

This chain uses TRBV5-1 with TRBJ1-1, with 9 bases that match TRBD1. The CDR3 contains 14 residues. Trimming removed 0 bases from V and 3 bases from J; junction bases left unmatched: 0. Germline assignment: CDR1 SGHRS and CDR2 YFSETQ. The CDR3 is CASSLGDRDTEAFF. In DNA, the CDR3 is TGCGCCAGCAGCTTGGGGGACAGGGACACTGAAGCTTTCTTT.

This rearrangement joins TRBV29-1 to TRBJ2-1; the D gene is possibly TRBD2 (5 bases). The germline V gene has CDR1 SQVTM and CDR2 ANQGSEA. Trimming cost V 5 bases and J 2 bases, with 10 bases left between them. CDR3 size: 13 residues. CDR3 bases: TGCAGCGTTAGGCCCGGGACCTACAATGAGCAGTTCTTC. Amino acids: CSVRPGTYNEQFF.

V is TRBV5-1 and J is TRBJ1-6, with D tentatively TRBD1 (6 bases). Germline CDR1 SGHRS, CDR2 YFSETQ. V was cut by 2 bases and J by 0 bases, with 15 bases left in between. The CDR3 length is 18 residues. The CDR3 loop reads CASSLSVQGNSYNSPLHF. The CDR3, as DNA: TGCGCCAGCAGCTTAAGCGTCCAGGGGAACTCCTATAATTCACCCCTCCACTTT.

The chain uses TRBV7-3 and TRBJ1-2; TRBD1 agrees at 8 bases. With V trimmed by 0 bases and J by 4 bases, 7 bases remained unmatched. This CDR3 contains 16 residues. Germline CDR1 is SGHTA and CDR2 is FQGTGA. Here the CDR3 reads CASSLTSGGRGYGYTF. The CDR3, as DNA: TGTGCCAGCAGCTTAACTTCAGGGGGCCGGGGCTATGGCTACACCTTC.

The chain couples TRBV5-1 to TRBJ1-1; 12 bases map to TRBD1. The CDR3 runs 20 residues. V trimming: 0 bases; J trimming: 1 base; junction bases outside the gene matches: 13. The germline V gene encodes CDR1 SGHRS and CDR2 YFSETQ. CDR3 sequence (DNA): TGCGCCAGCAGCTTGGGGCCCCCGGGACAGGGGGCGCGGGGGAACACTGAAGCTTTCTTT. Protein: CASSLGPPGQGARGNTEAFF.

The CDR3 DNA reads as TGTGCCAGCAGCTTAAGCGGGGACGCAGATACGCAGTATTTT. This gives the protein CASSLSGDADTQYF. The rearrangement joins TRBV5-4 to TRBJ2-3, with 7 nucleotides matching TRBD2. V shed 2 bases and J 4 bases; nucleotides not matched to a gene: 4. CDR1 SGHNT and CDR2 YYREEE come from the germline V gene (reference sequence). The CDR3 totals 14 residues.

The chain is built from TRBV6-5 and TRBJ2-1; D is ambiguous. The germline V gene has CDR1 MNHEY and CDR2 SVGAGI. The CDR3 contains 13 residues. V was pared by 0 bases and J by 4 bases, with 4 bases between. This CDR3 is CASSYSLYNEQFF. As DNA, the CDR3 is TGTGCCAGCAGTTACTCTCTTTACAATGAGCAGTTCTTC.

V and J are TRBV6-5 and TRBJ2-7, with D maybe TRBD1 (6 bases). CDR1 and CDR2 (germline): MNHEY, SVGAGI. CDR3 length: 15 residues. V shed 3 bases and J shed 5 bases, with 17 bases lying between them. The CDR3 DNA sequence: TGTGCCAGCAGTTATTTGGACAGACTAAACAACGAGCAGTACTTC. Its translation: CASSYLDRLNNEQYF.

In its sample, this clone was seen once. The chain links TRBV1 to TRBJ2-2; the table calls TRBD1, which could not be checked here. TRBV1 is listed as a pseudogene. The CDR3 extends over 17 amino acids. CDR3: CTSSQGTGTGDSGELFF. The CDR3 DNA sequence: TGCACCAGCAGCCAAGGTACCGGGACAGGGGATTCCGGGGAGCTGTTTTTT.

CDR3 coding DNA: TGTGCCAGCAGTGTCGGGACAGCCTCAACTAATGAAAAACTGTTTTTT. The encoded protein is CASSVGTASTNEKLFF. The chain uses TRBV2 and TRBJ1-4, with 7 bases lining up with TRBD1. V was clipped by 4 bases and J by 0 bases; unmatched bases: 5. The CDR3 length is 16 residues. CDR1 SNHLY and CDR2 FYNNEI come from the germline V gene.

This clone has just one count. The chain joins TRBV12-1 to TRBJ1-5; no DNA check was done on the table's D call, TRBD1. TRBV12-1 is an annotated pseudogene. This CDR3 has 14 amino acids. The CDR3 sequence: CASSFNRGNQPQHF. CDR3 DNA: TGTGCCAGCAGCTTCAACAGGGGCAATCAGCCCCAGCATTTT.

V is TRBV6-5 and J is TRBJ2-3; 13 bases map to TRBD2. J lost 5 bases, V lost 5 bases, and 4 bases had no gene match. CDR3 size: 15 residues. Germline V gene sequence: CDR1 MNHEY, CDR2 SVGAGI. CDR3 amino acids: CASSPGLAGLDTQYF. The DNA for the CDR3 is TGTGCCAGCAGTCCGGGACTAGCGGGGTTAGATACGCAGTATTTT.

The CDR3 DNA reads TGTGCCAGCAGTCTTCGACTAGCGCTGGCCGGGGAGCTGTTTTTT. It codes for CASSLRLALAGELFF. The chain has TRBV28 and TRBJ2-2, with TRBD2 identical over 8 bases. The CDR3 runs to 15 residues. In germline, CDR1 is MDHEN, CDR2 SYDVKM. Germline trimming cut 5 bases from V and 6 bases from J; bases unmatched to any gene: 8. Full variable domain (remainder filled in from reference TRBV28 and TRBJ2-2): DVKVTQSSRYLVKRTGEKVFLECVQDMDHENMFWYRQDPGLGLRLIYFSYDVKMKEKGDIPEGYSVSREKKERFSLILESASTNQTSMYLCASSLRLALAGELFFGEGSRLTVL.

To note about this clone: This sample also contains other DNA sequences that code for the same CDR3. The gene calls are TRBV28 and TRBJ1-5; weak D call: TRBD1 (5 bases). The CDR3 extends over 12 amino acids. The ends were cut back, 7 bases at V and 4 bases at J, with 8 bases in the middle. Germline V gene lookup returns CDR1 MDHEN and CDR2 SYDVKM. The CDR3 DNA reads TGTGCCAGCACGGGGGGGAATCAGCCCCAGCATTTT. This gives the protein CASTGGNQPQHF.

This chain links TRBV18 with TRBJ2-7; D is perhaps TRBD2 (6 bases). The CDR3 runs 14 residues. Per germline, CDR1 KGHSH and CDR2 LQKENI. V was cut by 6 bases and J by 3 bases, with 15 bases left in between. DNA for the CDR3: TGTGCCAGCTCCCCGGATGCCGGGGGCTACGAGCAGTACTTC. This encodes CASSPDAGGYEQYF.

This clone was seen a single time. One end of the junction does not line up with germline, which may come from a read error. The V call is TRBV30, the J call TRBJ1-4, with D possibly TRBD1 on 6 matching bases. Per germline, CDR1 GTSNPN and CDR2 SVGIG (reference sequence). This CDR3 is 13 amino acids long. CDR3 amino acids: CTWSVRGGEKLFF. CDR3 nucleotides: TGTACCTGGAGTGTCAGGGGCGGTGAAAAACTGTTTTTT.

The chain links TRBV5-4 to TRBJ2-5; the D gene is possibly TRBD1 (5 bases). Germline CDR1 reads SGHNT; CDR2 reads YYREEE (reference sequence). The CDR3 runs 15 residues. V shed 6 bases and J shed 2 bases, with 17 bases lying between them. The CDR3 DNA sequence: TGTGCCAGCAACCTGGGGCTACAGCGTCAAGAGACCCAGTACTTC. It yields the protein CASNLGLQRQETQYF.

Regarding this clone: An end of the junction differs from the germline gene, which may be a read error. This sample also contains other DNA sequences that code for the same CDR3. The V gene is TRBV30, the J gene TRBJ1-6; the D gene is possibly TRBD1 (5 bases). The CDR3 is 13 residues long. Germline CDR1 is GTSNPN and CDR2 is SVGIG (reference sequence). The CDR3 region is CAGAGTYNSPLHF. CDR3 nucleotides: TGTGCCGGGGCGGGGACCTATAATTCGCCCCTCCACTTT.